This T cell receptor (beta chain) was documented in a study of blood T cells in healthy people across ages. Findings of the study overall: Total diversity from one million sequenced T cells was likely underestimated.

V dropped 0 bases and J dropped 5 bases, with 16 bases sitting between them. The CDR3 runs 16 residues. Germline V lookup: CDR1 MNHNS, CDR2 SASEGT. Together with a sample-barcoded 5' primer, a J-beta primer mix was included in a second PCR lasting about 6 to 11 cycles. A template-switch adaptor with 12 random nucleotides tagged each cDNA molecule. TCRdb passed the 5' RACE reads through MiXCR, listing each CDR3 protein once. Here the sample spans 700,000 or so distinct CDR3 sequences, roughly 43% being singletons. Only one count was recorded for this clonotype. Its antigen is not known. Specimen: blood. J is TRBJ1-1 and V is TRBV6-1, with a possible D match to TRBD1 (6 bases). This receptor was identified in an elderly man in good health. The CDR3 sequence: CASSEALMRQVTEAFF. The DNA of the CDR3 is TGTGCCAGCAGTGAAGCGCTAATGAGACAGGTAACTGAAGCTTTCTTT.